This is a list of T cell receptor beta chains from one sample in a study of blood T cell repertoires in COVID-19. Sequencing was performed with immunoSEQ multiplex PCR; in TCRdb, only in-frame clones are kept and a portion is missing. The sample contains roughly 250,000 clones, roughly 87% of which appear only once. The material sequenced was PBMCs or T cells enriched from blood (not recorded which). The source of these receptors is a woman in her 30s with acute COVID-19. Both conserved end residues are part of each CDR3. The order of the fields is CDR3 protein, CDR3 DNA, clone size, D gene, V gene, J gene. The D gene is left open where the match is weak. Not all rows give a size; the values are once, few, many and, for expanded clones, a class.

CASSYSGLAETDTQYF,TGTGCCAGCAGTTACTCGGGGCTAGCGGAAACAGATACGCAGTATTTT,once,TRBD2,TRBV6-5,TRBJ2-3
CSVIRGSYNEQFF,TGCAGCGTCATTAGGGGCTCTTACAATGAGCAGTTCTTC,.,.,TRBV29-1,TRBJ2-1
CASSRRGVGTEAFF,TGTGCCAGCAGTAGGAGGGGCGTCGGCACTGAAGCTTTCTTT,.,.,TRBV2,TRBJ1-1
CASSQAADNYGYTF,TGCGCCAGCAGCCAGGCGGCGGATAACTATGGCTACACCTTC,.,.,TRBV4-1,TRBJ1-2
CASSLEGRGLYGYTF,TGTGCCAGCAGCTTAGAAGGGAGAGGGCTTTATGGCTACACCTTC,.,.,TRBV13,TRBJ1-2
CASSIALHRGYGYTF,TGTGCCAGTAGTATAGCCCTCCATCGGGGCTATGGCTACACCTTC,.,.,TRBV19,TRBJ1-2
CASSLSPGTGYNEQFF,TGTGCCAGCAGTCTCTCTCCCGGGACAGGGTACAATGAGCAGTTCTTC,once,TRBD1,TRBV6-4,TRBJ2-1
CASSSGQGDQPQHF,TGTGCCAGCAGTTCCGGACAGGGCGATCAGCCCCAGCATTTT,.,TRBD1,TRBV6-5,TRBJ1-5
CASSYSSGTGYEQYF,TGTGCCAGCAGTTACTCATCCGGGACAGGCTACGAGCAGTACTTC,.,TRBD1,TRBV6-5,TRBJ2-7
CASRLAGGPFNEQFF,TGTGCCAGTAGGCTAGCGGGGGGGCCCTTCAATGAGCAGTTCTTC,.,TRBD2,TRBV19,TRBJ2-1
CASSPIVYRDRSSYEQYF,TGTGCCAGCAGCCCTATCGTATACCGGGACAGGAGCTCCTACGAGCAGTACTTC,.,TRBD1,TRBV14,TRBJ2-7
CASSQGVAYYGYTF,TGCGCCAGCAGCCAAGGCGTTGCCTACTATGGCTACACCTTC,once,.,TRBV4-1,TRBJ1-2
CASSWTARQMNTEAFF,TGCGCCAGCAGCTGGACCGCGCGACAGATGAACACTGAAGCTTTCTTT,.,.,TRBV5-1,TRBJ1-1
CASTRSLFEQYF,TGTGCCAGCACCAGGTCATTGTTTGAGCAGTACTTC,.,.,TRBV2,TRBJ2-7
CASSGGTGGKEKLFF,TGCGCCAGCAGCGGGGGGACAGGCGGGAAGGAAAAACTGTTTTTT,.,TRBD1,TRBV5-1,TRBJ1-4
CASSTWARAGTEAFF,TGCGCCAGCAGCACCTGGGCCCGGGCGGGCACTGAAGCTTTCTTT,.,.,TRBV5-1,TRBJ1-1
CASSDQSEAFF,TGTGCCAGCAGCGATCAGTCTGAAGCTTTCTTT,few,.,TRBV6-5,TRBJ1-1
CASSPELEASTDTQYF,TGCGCCAGCAGCCCTGAACTCGAGGCTAGCACAGATACGCAGTATTTT,.,.,TRBV5-1,TRBJ2-3
CASSPSMEPNEKLFF,TGTGCCAGCAGCCCCTCTATGGAGCCTAATGAAAAACTGTTTTTT,many,.,TRBV6-5,TRBJ1-4
CASSTSGGAFWFF,TGCGCCAGCAGTACTAGCGGGGGGGCGTTTTGGTTCTTC,.,TRBD2,TRBV10-1,TRBJ2-1
CASSQGQVGSYEQYF,TGTGCCAGCAGCCAAGGACAGGTCGGCTCCTACGAGCAGTACTTC,.,TRBD1,TRBV7-9,TRBJ2-7
CASGTSPGSYNEQFF,TGTGCCTCCGGGACTAGCCCCGGCAGCTACAATGAGCAGTTCTTC,.,TRBD2,TRBV30,TRBJ2-1
CASSSTGSNEKLFF,TGCGCCAGCAGCTCGACAGGGTCTAATGAAAAACTGTTTTTT,.,TRBD1,TRBV5-1,TRBJ1-4
CASSLSRGGNTIYF,TGTGCCAGCAGCTTGAGCAGGGGAGGAAACACCATATATTTT,.,.,TRBV5-5,TRBJ1-3
CASSGYGGSELFF,TGTGCCAGCAGTGGCTACGGTGGTTCGGAGCTGTTTTTT,.,.,TRBV6-4,TRBJ2-2
CASSETSDRGSPLHF,TGTGCCAGCAGTGAAACTTCGGACAGGGGTTCACCCCTCCACTTT,.,TRBD1,TRBV6-1,TRBJ1-6
CASSSTSTVNGEQYF,TGTGCCAGCAGTTCAACCTCGACAGTAAACGGCGAGCAGTACTTC,.,.,TRBV6-2/TRBV6-3,TRBJ2-7
CASSFGTATRLAGGYNEQFF,TGTGCCAGCAGCTTTGGGACGGCAACCCGACTAGCCGGGGGCTACAATGAGCAGTTCTTC,.,TRBD2,TRBV5-4,TRBJ2-1
CASSGQTGDRFGYTF,TGTGCCAGTAGTGGCCAGACAGGGGATAGATTCGGCTACACCTTC,once,TRBD1,TRBV19,TRBJ1-2
CASSIQRGSTEQFF,TGTGCCAGTAGTATCCAGCGGGGGTCGACTGAGCAGTTCTTC,.,TRBD2,TRBV19,TRBJ2-1
CASKPSGGDSGANVLTF,TGTGCCAGCAAACCATCCGGGGGGGACTCTGGGGCCAACGTCCTGACTTTC,.,TRBD2,TRBV3-1/TRBV3-2,TRBJ2-6
CASSPEENYGYTF,TGTGCCAGCAGCCCCGAGGAGAACTATGGCTACACCTTC,once,.,TRBV3-1/TRBV3-2,TRBJ1-2
CASSQGALAFF,TGTGCCAGCAGCCAAGGGGCCCTGGCTTTCTTT,.,.,TRBV3-1/TRBV3-2,TRBJ1-1
CASSVEGDLNTEAFF,TGTGCCAGCAGCGTAGAGGGGGACCTGAACACTGAAGCTTTCTTT,.,.,TRBV9,TRBJ1-1
CASSLVSGGNEKLFF,TGTGCCAGCAGCTTGGTCTCGGGCGGGAATGAAAAACTGTTTTTT,.,.,TRBV5-6,TRBJ1-4
CASSLDRLAGSVTGELFF,TGTGCCAGCAGCTTAGATCGACTAGCGGGGAGTGTTACCGGGGAGCTGTTTTTT,few,TRBD2,TRBV11-3,TRBJ2-2
CASSQGGDRVYEQYF,TGCGCCAGCAGCCAAGGGGGGGACAGGGTCTACGAGCAGTACTTC,.,TRBD1,TRBV4-3,TRBJ2-7
CASRPDGDYGYTF,TGTGCCAGCAGACCTGACGGGGACTATGGCTACACCTTC,.,.,TRBV3-1/TRBV3-2,TRBJ1-2
CASSPGQPNTEAFF,TGTGCCAGCAGCCCGGGACAACCGAACACTGAAGCTTTCTTT,.,.,TRBV3-1/TRBV3-2,TRBJ1-1
CASSPRGQSSYNEQFF,TGCGCCAGCAGCCCGAGAGGACAGAGCTCCTACAATGAGCAGTTCTTC,.,.,TRBV5-1,TRBJ2-1
CASSMGLEQFF,TGTGCCAGTAGTATGGGACTTGAGCAGTTCTTC,once,.,TRBV19,TRBJ2-1
CASSAGTSGGAYTGELFF,TGTGCCAGCAGTGCCGGGACTAGCGGGGGGGCGTACACCGGGGAGCTGTTTTTT,few,TRBD2,TRBV27,TRBJ2-2
CASSDLENSRDRSGNTIYF,TGCGCCAGCAGTGACCTGGAAAACAGCCGGGACAGGTCTGGAAACACCATATATTTT,.,TRBD1,TRBV10-2,TRBJ1-3
CASSSLAYRDPAAGYTF,TGTGCCAGCAGCTCCCTGGCCTACAGGGATCCCGCTGCGGGCTACACCTTC,.,.,TRBV5-5,TRBJ1-2
CASSPLAGGRGELFF,TGTGCCAGCAGTCCCCTAGCGGGGGGTCGCGGGGAGCTGTTTTTT,.,TRBD2,TRBV6-2/TRBV6-3,TRBJ2-2
CASSLGGMMIEQYF,TGTGCCAGCAGCTTAGGGGGAATGATGATTGAGCAGTACTTC,.,.,TRBV5-5,TRBJ2-7
CASRPPGGDGYTF,TGTGCAAGTCGCCCTCCGGGGGGGGACGGCTACACCTTC,.,.,TRBV12-2,TRBJ1-2
CASNTGMDQPQHF,TGTGCCAGCAATACAGGGATGGATCAGCCCCAGCATTTT,.,.,TRBV12-3/TRBV12-4,TRBJ1-5
CASRPPTGGFSPLHF,TGTGCCAGCAGACCGCCGACAGGGGGCTTTTCACCCCTCCACTTT,.,TRBD1,TRBV7-9,TRBJ1-6
CASRDTQEQFF,TGTGCCAGCCGGGACACACAGGAGCAGTTCTTC,.,.,TRBV25-1,TRBJ2-1
CAISEVIGGGANSYNEQFF,TGTGCCATCAGTGAAGTAATCGGAGGGGGGGCAAACTCCTACAATGAGCAGTTCTTC,.,.,TRBV10-3,TRBJ2-1
CASSSNVGTDTNEKLFF,TGCGCCAGCAGCTCGAATGTTGGGACAGATACTAATGAAAAACTGTTTTTT,.,TRBD1,TRBV5-1,TRBJ1-4